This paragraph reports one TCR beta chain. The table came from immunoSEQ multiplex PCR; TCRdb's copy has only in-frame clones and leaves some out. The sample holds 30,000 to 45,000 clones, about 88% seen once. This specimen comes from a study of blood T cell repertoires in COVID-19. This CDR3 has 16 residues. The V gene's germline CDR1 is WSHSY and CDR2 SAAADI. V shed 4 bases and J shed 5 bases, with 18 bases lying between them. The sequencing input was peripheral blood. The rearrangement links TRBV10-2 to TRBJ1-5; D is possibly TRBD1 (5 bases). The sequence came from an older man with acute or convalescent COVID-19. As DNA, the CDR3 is TGCGCCAGCAGTGTCTATCGGACCCCGGGGGATCAGCCCCAGCATTTT. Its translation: CASSVYRTPGDQPQHF.